This T cell receptor beta chain was captured by sequencing in a study of identical twins. TCRdb reanalysed the 5' RACE reads using MiXCR and keeps one entry per CDR3 protein. The repertoire includes hundreds of thousands of distinct CDR3 sequences, under 8.5% of them detected once, and around 1.6% sits in the top ten. These data were also filed under a second study, of yellow fever vaccine responses in identical twins.

This sequence was found in a woman between 18 and 29 years old in good health. The sample comprised PBMCs.

The CDR3 region has the DNA TGTGCCAGCAGTTTCGCTATGGGTAGTGGAAACACCATATATTTT. Translated, it gives CASSFAMGSGNTIYF. This chain connects TRBV12-3 or TRBV12-4 to TRBJ1-3; D gene uncertain. V lost 3 bases to trimming and J lost 3 bases, with 12 bases between them. This CDR3 comprises 15 residues.